The clone carrying this T cell receptor beta chain was counted many times. No antigen is known for it. The read is 3 residues too short to cover the CDR3 end, so that end is filled in from the germline J gene. The data stem from a study of T cell clonality in common variable immunodeficiency. Points from the study as a whole: Compared with healthy controls, CVID subjects showed increased TCRbeta clonality, mostly in about a third.

This CDR3 region has 13 residues. Per germline, CDR1 MNHNS and CDR2 SASEGT. V was cut by 0 bases and J by 5 bases, with 5 bases left in between. The data were produced by immunoSEQ multiplex PCR, yet TCRdb's version contains in-frame clones alone and is incomplete. The repertoire consists of under 50,000 clones, none detected only once. This TCR came from a person aged 18 to 70 in good health. The sequenced sample consisted of peripheral blood mononuclear cells. The chain is built from TRBV6-1 and TRBJ1-5, with D hard to call. CDR3 sequence: CASSEAKDQPQHF. The CDR3 DNA, read in part, is TGTGCCAGCAGTGAAGCTAAGGATCAGCCC.